Presented here are 29 T cell receptor beta chains from one specimen sequenced in a study of blood T cell repertoires in COVID-19. The assay was immunoSEQ multiplex PCR, and TCRdb's table has in-frame clones only and misses some. The sample contains 380,000 or so clones, about 90% of which appear only once. Sequencing was carried out using PBMCs or T cells enriched from blood (not recorded which). The receptors here all came from a man aged 25 to 45 who had recovered from COVID-19.

The CDR3, as DNA: TGTGCCAGCAACCGGACAGGGACAGTAAGCACCATATATTTT. Translating it yields CASNRTGTVSTIYF. The chain combines TRBV6-4 with TRBJ1-3, with 8 bases lining up with TRBD1. CDR1 and CDR2 (germline): MRHNA, SNTAGT. The V and J ends lost 7 bases and 9 bases, in that order; junction bases with no gene match: 11. This CDR3 spans 14 amino acids.

The genes are TRBV10-3 and TRBJ2-1, with D possibly matching TRBD1 (5 bases). The germline gives CDR1 ENHRY, CDR2 SYGVKD. The germline V and J ends were trimmed by 10 bases and 5 bases, with 9 bases remaining between them. The CDR3 runs to 11 residues. CDR3 sequence (DNA): TGTGCCACACAACAGGACAATGAGCAGTTCTTC. This translates into CATQQDNEQFF.

The genes are TRBV30 and TRBJ1-2; 8 bases are a match to TRBD1. CDR3 length equals 14 residues. Germline assignment: CDR1 GTSNPN and CDR2 SVGIG (reference sequence). The junction had 15 bases not matched to a gene; V was cut back by 7 bases and J by 8 bases. The CDR3 sequence: CAFDRGSGVEGYTF. The DNA of the CDR3 is TGTGCCTTTGACAGGGGAAGTGGGGTAGAAGGCTACACCTTC.

This sequence joins TRBV15 and TRBJ1-1; D is possibly TRBD1 (6 bases). Germline V gene lookup returns CDR1 LNHNV and CDR2 YYDKDF (reference sequence). V lost 0 bases and J lost 3, with 14 bases in between. The CDR3 is 16 residues long. CDR3 nucleotides: TGTGCCACCAGCAGAGATCGGGGGGCTTGGGACACTGAAGCTTTCTTT. Translation: CATSRDRGAWDTEAFF.

The chain has TRBV19 and TRBJ1-1; D uncertain. V was pared by 5 bases and J by 2 bases, with 15 bases between. In germline, CDR1 is LNHDA, CDR2 SQIVND (reference sequence). This CDR3 has 15 amino acids. Here the CDR3 DNA reads TGTGCCAGTAGTCATTCGGCCGGGGTAAACACTGAAGCTTTCTTT. Its protein product is CASSHSAGVNTEAFF.

This chain links TRBV4-2 with TRBJ2-3, with 10 bases matching TRBD2. The J segment lost 3 bases and the V segment lost 0 bases, leaving 9 bases of the junction unmatched. Germline V gene sequence: CDR1 LGHNA, CDR2 YNFKEQ. CDR3 size: 18 residues. The CDR3 spells CASSQDSLLAGRTDTQYF. DNA for the CDR3: TGTGCCAGCAGCCAAGACTCCCTACTAGCGGGGCGGACAGATACGCAGTATTTT.

This clone appeared a few times. Other DNA sequences in this specimen translate into the identical CDR3. V gene TRBV19 combines with J gene TRBJ2-6; the match to TRBD1 covers 7 bases. V gave up 4 bases and J gave up 2 bases; unmatched junction bases: 2. Germline CDR1 LNHDA, CDR2 SQIVND (reference sequence). The CDR3 sequence is 15 residues long. CDR3 in DNA: TGTGCCAGTAGTAGTGACAGGGCTGGGGCCAACGTCCTGACTTTC. Protein product: CASSSDRAGANVLTF.

The rearrangement joins TRBV5-1 to TRBJ2-5; possibly TRBD1 for D (6 bases). Germline assignment: CDR1 SGHRS and CDR2 YFSETQ. Trimming took off 4 bases at V and 5 bases at J, with 12 bases between the two ends. There are 13 residues in the CDR3. This CDR3 reads CASSRGGLETQYF. The CDR3 nucleotides read TGCGCCAGCAGCCGAGGGGGTTTGGAGACCCAGTACTTC.

The count of this clone is one. The chain joins TRBV6-2 or TRBV6-3 to TRBJ2-7; TRBD2 might be the D (6 bases). V lost 5 bases, J lost 4 bases, and 18 bases lay in between. Germline loops: CDR1 MNHEY, CDR2 SVGEGT. This CDR3 comprises 15 residues. CDR3 DNA: TGTGCCAGCAGTCGCTATGTGGGGGGAGTATACGAGCAGTACTTC. Translating gives CASSRYVGGVYEQYF.

This clone was counted only a few times. V and J are TRBV3-1 (or the pseudogene TRBV3-2) and TRBJ2-7, with TRBD2 as a possible D gene (5 bases). The CDR3 is 14 amino acids. From germline, CDR1 is LGHDT and CDR2 YNNKEL (reference sequence). The ends were cut back, 4 bases at V and 3 bases at J, with 13 bases in the middle. The CDR3 region is CASSLSSGDYEQYF. As DNA, the CDR3 is TGTGCCAGCAGCCTCTCCTCCGGGGACTACGAGCAGTACTTC.

DNA for the CDR3: TGTGCCACCAGCACACCGGGACAGGGCTTGGAAAAACTGTTTTTT. Residues: CATSTPGQGLEKLFF. The chain recombines TRBV15 with TRBJ1-4; 9 nucleotides align to TRBD1. After removal of 4 bases from V and 8 bases from J, the junction contained 8 bases not matched to a gene. This CDR3 is 15 amino acids long. Germline V gene data show CDR1 as LNHNV and CDR2 as YYDKDF (reference sequence).

The CDR3 DNA reads TGTGCCATCAGTGTGGACAGGGGGCACACCGGGGAGCTGTTTTTT. It yields the protein CAISVDRGHTGELFF. The rearrangement links TRBV10-3 to TRBJ2-2, with 11 positions matching TRBD1. V was pared by 4 bases and J by 3 bases, with 1 base of the junction left unmatched. Per germline, CDR1 ENHRY and CDR2 SYGVKD. The CDR3 length is 15 residues.

The chain joins TRBV5-4 to TRBJ2-3; TRBD2 aligns across 8 bases. Unmatched junction bases numbered 6, after V lost 4 bases and J lost 5 bases. In germline, CDR1 is SGHNT, CDR2 YYREEE (reference sequence). The CDR3 has 14 amino acids. The CDR3 coding sequence is TGTGCCAGCAGCCCCATCGCGGGGGGAGATACGCAGTATTTT. This translates into CASSPIAGGDTQYF.

V usage is TRBV6-2 or TRBV6-3 and J usage is TRBJ2-4; 9 nucleotides align to TRBD1. The germline gives CDR1 MNHEY, CDR2 SVGEGT. V dropped 0 bases and J dropped 15; count of bases not matched to a gene: 3. This CDR3 comprises 12 residues. The chain's CDR3 is CASSYSSGQGYF. In DNA form, the CDR3 reads TGTGCCAGCAGTTACTCGTCGGGACAGGGGTACTTC.

V is TRBV14 and J is TRBJ1-2; D might be TRBD1 (6 bases). In germline, CDR1 is SGHDN, CDR2 FVKESK. The CDR3 loop spans 15 amino acids. V was pared by 0 bases and J by 5 bases, with 13 bases between. The CDR3 sequence: CASSQDLRGGYGYTF. The CDR3 nucleotides are TGTGCCAGCAGCCAAGATCTCAGGGGAGGGTATGGCTACACCTTC.

The genes are TRBV7-9 and TRBJ1-1; 10 positions match TRBD1. The germline CDR1 and CDR2 sequences are SEHNR and FQNEAQ (reference sequence). The CDR3 is made up of 15 amino acids. V trimming: 6 bases; J trimming: 5 bases; junction bases outside the gene matches: 9. The DNA for the CDR3 is TGTGCCAGCAGTTTCGCCGGGACAGGGGAAACTGAAGCTTTCTTT. Amino acid sequence: CASSFAGTGETEAFF.

The genes are TRBV3-1 (or the pseudogene TRBV3-2) and TRBJ2-1, with 7 bases aligning to TRBD1. This CDR3 spans 16 amino acids. V gave up 5 bases and J gave up 3 bases; unmatched junction bases: 10. The V gene's germline CDR1 is LGHDT and CDR2 YNNKEL (reference sequence). The CDR3 sequence: CASSAFDRVFYNEQFF. In DNA form, the CDR3 reads TGTGCCAGCAGCGCCTTCGACAGGGTCTTCTACAATGAGCAGTTCTTC.

The chain is built from TRBV5-6 and TRBJ1-1; no firm D call. This CDR3 spans 12 amino acids. Between the trimmed V and J ends, which lost 0 bases and 11 bases, there was a span of 11 bases. Germline V gives CDR1 SGHDT, CDR2 YYEEEE. CDR3 nucleotides: TGTGCCAGCAGCTTGGAGCGACGTTTGGCTTTCTTT. This codes for CASSLERRLAFF.

This chain links TRBV10-2 with TRBJ2-3; 12 bases match TRBD2. V was clipped by 6 bases and J by 0 bases; unmatched bases: 4. CDR1 and CDR2 from the germline V gene are WSHSY and SAAADI. The CDR3 extends over 16 amino acids. DNA of the CDR3: TGCGCCAGCAGGACTAGCGGGAGAGCTAGCACAGATACGCAGTATTTT. Encoded protein: CASRTSGRASTDTQYF.

The chain recombines TRBV11-2 with TRBJ2-7; no clear D. The CDR3 is 15 amino acids. Trimming cost V 5 bases and J 6 bases, with 20 bases left between them. Germline lookup yields CDR1 SGHAT and CDR2 FQNNGV. The CDR3 DNA is TGTGCCAGCAGCCTGGGTGGGTACAGAATCTCCGAGCAGTACTTC. This sequence encodes CASSLGGYRISEQYF.

The gene calls are TRBV7-8 and TRBJ1-2, with D perhaps matching TRBD1 (6 bases). V lost 5 bases, J lost 4 bases, and 14 bases lay in between. The V gene's germline CDR1 is SGHVS and CDR2 FQNEAQ. The CDR3 is 14 amino acids. In DNA form, the CDR3 reads TGTGCCAGCAGCCCTCGGGACACCGTCTATGGCTACACCTTC. Its translation: CASSPRDTVYGYTF.

The rearrangement uses TRBV6-5 and TRBJ1-2, with TRBD1 as a possible D gene (6 bases). This CDR3 contains 13 residues. V lost 7 bases, J lost 4 bases, and 13 bases lay in between. CDR1 is MNHEY, CDR2 SVGAGI, per germline. CDR3 sequence reads: CASTTDRSYGYTF. In DNA, the CDR3 is TGTGCCAGCACCACCGACAGGAGCTATGGCTACACCTTC.

The chain links TRBV7-9 to TRBJ2-1, with 10 positions matching TRBD2. Germline V gene sequence: CDR1 SEHNR, CDR2 FQNEAQ (reference sequence). The V and J ends lost 5 bases and 5 bases, in that order; junction bases with no gene match: 3. CDR3 length: 14 residues. CDR3 coding DNA: TGTGCCAGCAGCCCTAGCGGGGGAAACAATGAGCAGTTCTTC. It specifies CASSPSGGNNEQFF.

This chain uses TRBV19 with TRBJ1-4, with TRBD1 matching over 10 bases. This CDR3 is 15 amino acids long. CDR1 is LNHDA, CDR2 SQIVND, per germline (reference sequence). V gave up 6 bases and J gave up 8 bases; unmatched junction bases: 9. CDR3 region: CASSSATGGKEKLFF. The CDR3 coding sequence is TGTGCCAGTAGCTCGGCGACAGGGGGCAAGGAAAAACTGTTTTTT.

The J gene is TRBJ1-4, the V gene TRBV19; 10 bases align to TRBD1. Germline V gives CDR1 LNHDA, CDR2 SQIVND (reference sequence). CDR3 length: 15 amino acids. Trimming at V came to 5 bases and at J to 0 bases, leaving 0 bases not matched to a gene. The CDR3 sequence: CASSGQGATNEKLFF. DNA of the CDR3: TGTGCCAGTAGTGGACAGGGGGCAACTAATGAAAAACTGTTTTTT.

V and J are TRBV27 and TRBJ2-7; TRBD1 matches at 9 bases. The CDR3 sequence is 15 residues long. Trimming took 2 bases from V and 0 from J; bases not matched to a gene: 2. Germline V gene sequence: CDR1 MNHEY, CDR2 SMNVEV (reference sequence). The chain's CDR3 is CASSLGTGSSYEQYF. DNA for the CDR3: TGTGCCAGCAGTTTAGGGACAGGGAGCTCCTACGAGCAGTACTTC.

The rearrangement uses TRBV30 and TRBJ2-3, with 7 bases that match TRBD1. This CDR3 has 15 residues. Germline CDR1 reads GTSNPN; CDR2 reads SVGIG (reference sequence). Unmatched junction bases numbered 10, after V lost 5 bases and J lost 2 bases. The CDR3 nucleotides read TGTGCCTGGTACACCGGGACAGCCCCCACAGATACGCAGTATTTT. It specifies CAWYTGTAPTDTQYF.

This chain links TRBV6-5 with TRBJ1-5, with D possibly being TRBD1 (5 bases). The CDR3 spans 14 residues. Germline V lookup: CDR1 MNHEY, CDR2 SVGAGI. Between the trimmed V and J ends, which lost 4 bases and 5 bases, there was a span of 12 bases. This chain's CDR3 is CASSLRRGDQPQHF. The CDR3 DNA reads as TGTGCCAGCAGTTTAAGGAGGGGAGATCAGCCCCAGCATTTT.

This clone was detected only once. The chain joins TRBV19 to TRBJ1-1, with D maybe TRBD1 (6 bases). This CDR3 is built from 13 residues. Trimming removed 3 bases from V and 6 bases from J, with 11 bases in between. CDR1 and CDR2 (germline): LNHDA, SQIVND (reference sequence). CDR3 sequence: CASSIAGVAEAFF. DNA of the CDR3: TGTGCCAGTAGTATCGCAGGGGTCGCTGAAGCTTTCTTT.